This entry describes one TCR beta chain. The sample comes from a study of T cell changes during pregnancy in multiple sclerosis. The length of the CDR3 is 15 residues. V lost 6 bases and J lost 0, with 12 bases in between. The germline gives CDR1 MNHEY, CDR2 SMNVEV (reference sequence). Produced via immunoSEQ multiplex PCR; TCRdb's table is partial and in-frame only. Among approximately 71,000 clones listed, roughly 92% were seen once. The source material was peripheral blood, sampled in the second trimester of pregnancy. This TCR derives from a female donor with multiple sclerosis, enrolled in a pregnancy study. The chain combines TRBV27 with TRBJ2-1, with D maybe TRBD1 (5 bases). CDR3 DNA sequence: TGTGCCAGCAGCCAAGACAGTAGCTCCTACAATGAGCAGTTCTTC. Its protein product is CASSQDSSSYNEQFF.